This T cell receptor (beta chain) stems from a study of identical twins. TCRdb analysed the 5' RACE reads with MiXCR anew, one entry per CDR3 protein. The sample lists roughly 500,000 distinct CDR3 sequences, 20% to 25% occurring once. V lost 4 bases to trimming and J lost 8 bases, with 14 bases between them. The CDR3 contains 13 residues. CDR1 is SNHLY and CDR2 is FYNNEI in the germline V gene. The data also belong to a second study, concerning T cells expressing NK-cell markers. As that study records: These same clonotypes (in several donors) also led the CD3+CD56-NKG2C+ fraction.

This clonotype was obtained from a woman between 18 and 29 years old in good health. The gene calls are TRBV2 and TRBJ1-1; TRBD1 might be the D (5 bases). The sequenced sample consisted of CD4+ T cells sorted from blood. CDR3 in amino acids: CASSVLRDGEAFF. Written as DNA, the CDR3 is TGTGCCAGCAGTGTCCTCAGGGACGGCGAAGCTTTCTTT.